The 11 T cell receptor beta chains given below trace back to one sample, sequenced in a study of OX40 agonist ivuxolimab in advanced cancers. Repertoires were generated with immunoSEQ multiplex PCR, while TCRdb's copy carries only in-frame clones and drops some. The table lists some 67,000 clones, roughly 82% of them singletons. This sample comprised CD4+ or CD8+ T cells sorted from blood, obtained in a trial of the OX40 agonist ivuxolimab. The receptors come from an adult with an advanced solid tumor such as melanoma, head and neck, liver or kidney cancer.

This clone came up a few times. The V call is TRBV4-3, the J call TRBJ1-2; 7 bases map to TRBD1. The V gene end was trimmed by 0 bases and the J gene end by 3 bases; junction bases not matched to a gene: 13. Looked up from germline, CDR1 is LGHNA and CDR2 is YSLEER. The CDR3 totals 18 residues. The CDR3 spells CASSQDSWAAGTDYGYTF. CDR3 coding DNA: TGCGCCAGCAGCCAAGACTCCTGGGCGGCAGGGACAGACTATGGCTACACCTTC.

The chain is built from TRBV7-9 and TRBJ1-6; D not resolved. Between the trimmed V and J ends, which lost 1 base and 4 bases, there was a span of 17 bases. Germline-derived CDR1 and CDR2 are SEHNR and FQNEAQ (reference sequence). The CDR3 sequence is 18 residues long. The CDR3 DNA reads TGTGCCAGCAGCTTAGATCGAGGCGTGAGGAATTATAATTCACCCCTCCACTTT. It codes for CASSLDRGVRNYNSPLHF.

The rearrangement links TRBV15 to TRBJ2-3; D gene ambiguous. The germline V gene encodes CDR1 LNHNV and CDR2 YYDKDF (reference sequence). The CDR3 has 14 amino acids. V lost 8 bases and J lost 5, with 17 bases in between. The CDR3 DNA reads as TGTGCCACCGGGGTAGTGGGTTCCCGAGATACGCAGTATTTT. Amino acids: CATGVVGSRDTQYF.

This rearrangement joins TRBV6-1 to TRBJ1-5, with D tentatively TRBD1 (5 bases). V was clipped by 2 bases and J by 0 bases, with 11 bases between them. This CDR3 comprises 16 residues. Per the germline V gene, CDR1 is MNHNS and CDR2 is SASEGT. The CDR3 DNA reads as TGTGCCAGCAGTGAAAGGGGAGGGGCTAGCAATCAGCCCCAGCATTTT. Its protein is CASSERGGASNQPQHF.

The J gene is TRBJ2-3, the V gene TRBV10-1; D is uncertain. The V gene lost 2 bases and the J gene lost 1 base, with 10 bases spanning the gap. CDR1 is WNHNN and CDR2 is SYGVQD in the germline V gene (reference sequence). This CDR3 has 15 residues. The CDR3 sequence: CASSENPGRTDTQYF. The CDR3 region has the DNA TGCGCCAGCAGTGAGAACCCGGGCCGCACAGATACGCAGTATTTT.

CDR3 DNA: TGTGCCAACCGAGGGGGGCTGCGGGGATACGAGCAGTACGTC. It is translated as CANRGGLRGYEQYV. The gene calls are TRBV5-3 and TRBJ2-7; the D call may be TRBD1 or TRBD2 (6 bases each). TRBV5-3 is an open reading frame, and its role is uncertain. V lost 9 bases and J 4 bases, leaving 20 bases between the germline ends. This CDR3 comprises 14 residues.

The V and J genes are TRBV4-3 and TRBJ2-4; 8 bases fit TRBD1. The CDR3 runs 16 residues. Germline values: CDR1 LGHNA, CDR2 YSLEER. The trim removed 1 base at V and 9 bases at J, leaving 11 bases unmatched. The CDR3 reads CASSQGSGQARGIQYF. CDR3 nucleotides: TGCGCCAGCAGCCAAGGGTCGGGACAGGCTCGTGGCATTCAGTACTTC.

The rearrangement uses TRBV7-9 and TRBJ1-3; possibly TRBD1 for D (5 bases). Trimming took 5 bases from V and 4 from J, leaving 18 bases between them. The CDR3 contains 16 residues. Germline V gene lookup returns CDR1 SEHNR and CDR2 FQNEAQ (reference sequence). CDR3 in amino acids: CASSPSGRGYGNTIYF. CDR3 nucleotides: TGTGCCAGCAGCCCCTCCGGGAGGGGCTACGGAAACACCATATATTTT.

This chain joins TRBV28 and TRBJ2-3, with D perhaps assigned TRBD1 or TRBD2 (6 bases each). The ends were cut back, 5 bases at V and 3 bases at J, with 9 bases in the middle. Germline CDR1 reads MDHEN; CDR2 reads SYDVKM. The CDR3 loop spans 13 amino acids. The CDR3 DNA is TGTGCCAGCAGTCAAGGGGGGACAGATACGCAGTATTTT. Its protein is CASSQGGTDTQYF.

The count of this clone is one. The CDR3 DNA sequence: TGTGCCAGCAGTAAGGGCCGAGAGCAGTACGTC. It translates to CASSKGREQYV. The chain has TRBV5-5 and TRBJ2-7, with D unclear. CDR3 length: 11 residues. V was pared by 5 bases and J by 7 bases, with 10 bases between. Germline CDR1 is SGHKS and CDR2 is YYEKEE (reference sequence).

The rearrangement links TRBV28 to TRBJ2-1, with 9 bases that match TRBD1. This CDR3 contains 12 residues. V gave up 6 bases and J gave up 14 bases; unmatched junction bases: 8. Germline CDR1 reads MDHEN; CDR2 reads SYDVKM. Written as DNA, the CDR3 is TGTGCCAGCAGGGACCTACAGGGGGCTGAGTTCTTC. It encodes CASRDLQGAEFF.